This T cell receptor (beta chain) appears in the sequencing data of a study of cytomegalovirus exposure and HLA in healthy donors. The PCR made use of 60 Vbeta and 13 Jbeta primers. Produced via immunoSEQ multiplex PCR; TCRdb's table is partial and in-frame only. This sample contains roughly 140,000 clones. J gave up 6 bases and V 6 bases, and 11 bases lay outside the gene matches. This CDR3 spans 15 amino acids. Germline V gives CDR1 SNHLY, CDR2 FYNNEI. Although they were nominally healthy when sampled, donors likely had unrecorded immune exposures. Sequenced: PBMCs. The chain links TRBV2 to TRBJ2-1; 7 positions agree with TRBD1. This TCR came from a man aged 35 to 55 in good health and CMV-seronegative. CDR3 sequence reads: CASSPEGQNLNEQFF. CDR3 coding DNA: TGTGCCAGCAGCCCCGAGGGACAGAATCTCAATGAGCAGTTCTTC.